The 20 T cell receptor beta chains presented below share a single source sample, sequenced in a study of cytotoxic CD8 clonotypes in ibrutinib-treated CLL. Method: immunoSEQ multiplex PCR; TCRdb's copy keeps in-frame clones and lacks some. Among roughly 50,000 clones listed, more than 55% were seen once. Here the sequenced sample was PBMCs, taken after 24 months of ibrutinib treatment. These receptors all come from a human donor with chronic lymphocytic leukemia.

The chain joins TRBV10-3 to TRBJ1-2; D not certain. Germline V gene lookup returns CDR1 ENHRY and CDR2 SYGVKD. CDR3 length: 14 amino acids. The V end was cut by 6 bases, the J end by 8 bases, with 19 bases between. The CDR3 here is CAIREDGTGRGYTF. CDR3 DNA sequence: TGTGCCATCAGGGAGGACGGTACCGGGCGAGGCTACACCTTC.

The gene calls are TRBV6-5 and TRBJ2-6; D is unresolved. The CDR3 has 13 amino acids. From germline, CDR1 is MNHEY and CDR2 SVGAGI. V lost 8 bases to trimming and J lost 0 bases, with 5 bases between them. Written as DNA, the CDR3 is TGTGCCAGCTGGACCTCTGGGGCCAACGTCCTGACTTTC. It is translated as CASWTSGANVLTF.

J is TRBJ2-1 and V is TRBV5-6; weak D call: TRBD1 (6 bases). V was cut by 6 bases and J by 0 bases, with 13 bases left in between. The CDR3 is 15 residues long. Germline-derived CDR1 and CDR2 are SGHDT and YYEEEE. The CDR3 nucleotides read TGTGCCAGCACCGAGACAGGCAGCTCCTACAATGAGCAGTTCTTC. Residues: CASTETGSSYNEQFF.

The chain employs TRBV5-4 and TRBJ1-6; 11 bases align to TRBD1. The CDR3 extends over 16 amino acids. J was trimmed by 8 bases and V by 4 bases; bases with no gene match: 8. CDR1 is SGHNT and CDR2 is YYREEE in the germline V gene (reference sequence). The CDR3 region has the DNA TGTGCCAGCAGCGTAACCGGGACAGGGGGTTATTCACCCCTCCACTTT. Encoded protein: CASSVTGTGGYSPLHF.

The CDR3 sequence is CASKRTADTDTQYF. The CDR3 coding sequence is TGTGCCAGCAAACGGACAGCCGACACAGATACGCAGTATTTT. The rearrangement joins TRBV2 to TRBJ2-3; tentative D call: TRBD1 (6 bases). Trimming removed 7 bases from V and 2 bases from J, with 13 bases in between. Germline loops: CDR1 SNHLY, CDR2 FYNNEI. This CDR3 has 14 residues.

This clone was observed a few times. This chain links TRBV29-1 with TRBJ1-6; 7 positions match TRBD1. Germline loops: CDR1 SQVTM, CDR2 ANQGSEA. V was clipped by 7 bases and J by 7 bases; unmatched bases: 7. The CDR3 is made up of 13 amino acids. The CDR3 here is CSALTGRNSPLHF. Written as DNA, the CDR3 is TGCAGCGCATTGACAGGGAGGAATTCACCCCTCCACTTT.

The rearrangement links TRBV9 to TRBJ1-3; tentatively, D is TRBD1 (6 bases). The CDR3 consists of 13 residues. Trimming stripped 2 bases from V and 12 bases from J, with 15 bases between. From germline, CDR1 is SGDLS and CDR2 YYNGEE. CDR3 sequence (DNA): TGTGCCAGCAGCGTTACATCCGGGACAAGCATATATTTT. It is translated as CASSVTSGTSIYF.

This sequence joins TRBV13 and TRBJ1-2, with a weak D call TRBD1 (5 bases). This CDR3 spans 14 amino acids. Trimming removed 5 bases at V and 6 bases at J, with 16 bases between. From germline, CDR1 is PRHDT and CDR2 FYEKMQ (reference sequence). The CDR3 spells CASSAQGEEHGYTF. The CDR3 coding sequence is TGTGCCAGCAGCGCGCAGGGTGAAGAGCATGGCTACACCTTC.

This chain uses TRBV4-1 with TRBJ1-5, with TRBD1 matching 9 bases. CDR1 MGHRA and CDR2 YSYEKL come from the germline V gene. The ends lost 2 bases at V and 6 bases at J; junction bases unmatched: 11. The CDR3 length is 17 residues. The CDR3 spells CASSQQQPGQGSQPQHF. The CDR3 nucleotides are TGCGCCAGCAGCCAACAGCAACCGGGACAGGGTAGTCAGCCCCAGCATTTT.

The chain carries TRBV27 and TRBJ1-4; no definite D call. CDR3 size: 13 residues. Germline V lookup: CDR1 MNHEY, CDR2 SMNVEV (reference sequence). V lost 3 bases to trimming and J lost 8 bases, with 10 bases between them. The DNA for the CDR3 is TGTGCCAGCAGTTTCTCAAGTGGGGAAAAACTGTTTTTT. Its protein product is CASSFSSGEKLFF.

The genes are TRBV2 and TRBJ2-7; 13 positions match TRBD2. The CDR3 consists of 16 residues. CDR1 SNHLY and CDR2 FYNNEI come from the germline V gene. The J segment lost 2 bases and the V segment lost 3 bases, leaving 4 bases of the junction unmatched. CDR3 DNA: TGTGCCAGCAGTGAGGGGACTAGCGGGGTTACCTACGAGCAGTACTTC. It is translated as CASSEGTSGVTYEQYF.

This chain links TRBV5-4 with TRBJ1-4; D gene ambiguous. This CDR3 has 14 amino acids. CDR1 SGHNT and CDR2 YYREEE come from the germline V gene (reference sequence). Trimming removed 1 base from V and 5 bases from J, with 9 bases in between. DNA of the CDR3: TGTGCCAGCAGCTTGCAGGCGAACAATGAAAAACTGTTTTTT. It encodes CASSLQANNEKLFF.

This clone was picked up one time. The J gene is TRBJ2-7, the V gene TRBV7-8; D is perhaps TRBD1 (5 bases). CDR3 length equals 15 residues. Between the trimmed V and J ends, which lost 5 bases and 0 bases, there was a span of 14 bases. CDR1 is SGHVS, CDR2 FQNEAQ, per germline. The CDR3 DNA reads TGTGCCAGCAGCCCCACAGAGACAGCCTCCTACGAGCAGTACTTC. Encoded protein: CASSPTETASYEQYF.

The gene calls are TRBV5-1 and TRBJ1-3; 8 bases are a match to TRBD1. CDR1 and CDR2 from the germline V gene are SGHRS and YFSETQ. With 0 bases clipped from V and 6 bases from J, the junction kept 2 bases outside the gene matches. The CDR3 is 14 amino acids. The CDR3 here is CASSLDRGENTIYF. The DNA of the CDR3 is TGCGCCAGCAGCTTGGACAGGGGGGAAAACACCATATATTTT.

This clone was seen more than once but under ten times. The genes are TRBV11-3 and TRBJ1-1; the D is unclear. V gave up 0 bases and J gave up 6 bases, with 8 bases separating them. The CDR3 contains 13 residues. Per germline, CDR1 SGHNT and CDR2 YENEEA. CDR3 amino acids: CASSLDPGAEAFF. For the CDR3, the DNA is TGTGCCAGCAGCTTAGATCCGGGCGCTGAAGCTTTCTTT.

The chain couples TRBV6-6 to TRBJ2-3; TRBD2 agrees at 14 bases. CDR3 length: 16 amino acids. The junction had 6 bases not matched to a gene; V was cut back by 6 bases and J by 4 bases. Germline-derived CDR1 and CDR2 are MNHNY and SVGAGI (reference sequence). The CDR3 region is CASRLTSGGVADTQYF. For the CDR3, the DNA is TGTGCCAGCAGGCTGACTAGCGGGGGGGTTGCAGATACGCAGTATTTT.

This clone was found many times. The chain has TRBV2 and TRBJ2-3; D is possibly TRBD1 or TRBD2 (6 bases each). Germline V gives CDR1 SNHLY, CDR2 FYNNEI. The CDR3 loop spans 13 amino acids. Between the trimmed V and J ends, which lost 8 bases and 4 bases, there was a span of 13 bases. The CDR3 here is CASHSGEADTQYF. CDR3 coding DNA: TGTGCCAGCCACTCAGGGGAGGCAGATACGCAGTATTTT.

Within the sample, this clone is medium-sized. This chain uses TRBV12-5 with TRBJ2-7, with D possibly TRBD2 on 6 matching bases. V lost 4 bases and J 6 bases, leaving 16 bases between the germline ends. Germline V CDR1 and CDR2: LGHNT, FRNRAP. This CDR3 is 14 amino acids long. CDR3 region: CASGYPRGTGEQYF. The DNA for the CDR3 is TGTGCTAGTGGTTACCCCCGGGGGACGGGCGAGCAGTACTTC.

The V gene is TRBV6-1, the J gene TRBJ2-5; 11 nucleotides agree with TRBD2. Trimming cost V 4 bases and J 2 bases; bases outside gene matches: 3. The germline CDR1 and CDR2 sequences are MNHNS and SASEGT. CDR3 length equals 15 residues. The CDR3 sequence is CASSVLAGGQETQYF. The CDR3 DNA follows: TGTGCCAGCAGTGTCCTAGCGGGGGGTCAAGAGACCCAGTACTTC.

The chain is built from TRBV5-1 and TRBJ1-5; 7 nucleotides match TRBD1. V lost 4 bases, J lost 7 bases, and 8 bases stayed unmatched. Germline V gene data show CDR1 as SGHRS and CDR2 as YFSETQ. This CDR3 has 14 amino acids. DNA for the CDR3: TGCGCCAGCAGCCTGACAGGGATGGGACAGCCCCAGCATTTT. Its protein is CASSLTGMGQPQHF.